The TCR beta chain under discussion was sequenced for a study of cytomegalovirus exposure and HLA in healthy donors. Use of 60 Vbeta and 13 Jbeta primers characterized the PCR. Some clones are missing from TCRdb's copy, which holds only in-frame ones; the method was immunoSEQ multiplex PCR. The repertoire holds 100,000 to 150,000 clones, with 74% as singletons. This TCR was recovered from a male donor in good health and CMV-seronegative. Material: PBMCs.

The CDR3 coding sequence is TGTGCCAGCAGCGCAAACCCGGGACTAGCGGGCAACAATGAGCAGTTCTTC. Translation: CASSANPGLAGNNEQFF. The J gene is TRBJ2-1, the V gene TRBV7-3; 12 nucleotides match TRBD2. J lost 5 bases, V lost 5 bases, and 10 bases had no gene match. Germline loops: CDR1 SGHTA, CDR2 FQGTGA. This CDR3 spans 17 amino acids. Full variable domain (outside the CDR3, taken from reference TRBV7-3 and TRBJ2-1): GAGVSQTPSNKVTEKGKYVELRCDPISGHTALYWYRQSLGQGPEFLIYFQGTGAADDSGLPNDRFFAVRPEGSVSTLKIQRTERGDSAVYLCASSANPGLAGNNEQFFGPGTRLTVL.